This entry lists 16 T cell receptor beta chains sequenced from one sample in a study of blood T cell repertoires in COVID-19. The assay was immunoSEQ multiplex PCR, and TCRdb's table has in-frame clones only and misses some. The table lists some 130,000 clones, more than 70% of them singletons, with 10% in the top ten. Sequenced sample: peripheral blood. Source of these receptors: a man between 45 and 60 years old with acute or convalescent COVID-19.

The rearrangement joins TRBV7-6 to TRBJ2-7, with D uncertain. V gave up 4 bases and J gave up 2 bases, with 15 bases separating them. Per germline, CDR1 SGHVS and CDR2 FNYEAQ. The CDR3 consists of 15 residues. The CDR3 DNA reads as TGTGCCAGCAGCTCCACGGTCGCGCAACCCTACGAGCAGTACTTC. The encoded protein is CASSSTVAQPYEQYF.

This chain links TRBV27 with TRBJ1-6, with 7 positions matching TRBD1. CDR3 size: 16 residues. V gave up 6 bases and J gave up 10 bases; unmatched junction bases: 15. Germline V gene data show CDR1 as MNHEY and CDR2 as SMNVEV (reference sequence). This CDR3 is CASSLRGSGGKSPLHF. In DNA, the CDR3 is TGTGCCAGCAGCCTAAGGGGGTCAGGGGGTAAATCACCCCTCCACTTT.

Concerning this clone itself: Given a much more abundant clone one base away, this may be a read error. The gene calls are TRBV28 and TRBJ1-1; unclear D gene. Germline V lookup: CDR1 MDHEN, CDR2 SYDVKM. V was clipped by 4 bases and J by 3 bases, with 6 bases between them. This CDR3 has 12 amino acids. CDR3 sequence (DNA): TGTGCCAGCAGTTCCGTGTACACTGAAGCTTTCTTT. Amino acid sequence: CASSSVYTEAFF. Drawing the rest from reference TRBV28 and TRBJ1-1, the complete variable domain is DVKVTQSSRYLVKRTGEKVFLECVQDMDHENMFWYRQDPGLGLRLIYFSYDVKMKEKGDIPEGYSVSREKKERFSLILESASTNQTSMYLCASSSVYTEAFFGQGTRLTVV.

The chain couples TRBV29-1 to TRBJ1-1; D remains unclear. Germline CDR1 is SQVTM and CDR2 is ANQGSEA. CDR3 length: 13 amino acids. Trimming shortened V by 6 bases and J by 2 bases, and 13 bases separated the two germline ends. For the CDR3, the DNA is TGCAGCGTGATCCGGGATAAAAACACTGAAGCTTTCTTT. Translated, it gives CSVIRDKNTEAFF.

The chain recombines TRBV30 with TRBJ2-7, with D tentatively TRBD2 (5 bases). The CDR3 totals 15 residues. Germline V CDR1 and CDR2: GTSNPN, SVGIG (reference sequence). V was trimmed by 3 bases and J by 0 bases, leaving 15 bases between them. CDR3 amino acids: CAWRTGSRSSYEQYF. The CDR3 coding sequence is TGTGCCTGGAGAACGGGATCCCGCTCCTCCTACGAGCAGTACTTC.

The chain is built from TRBV10-1 and TRBJ2-6; 12 bases fit TRBD2. V shed 4 bases and J 2 bases; nucleotides not matched to a gene: 3. CDR1 is WNHNN, CDR2 SYGVQD, per germline (reference sequence). This CDR3 region has 17 residues. This chain's CDR3 is CASSGGLAGPGANVLTF. CDR3 sequence (DNA): TGCGCCAGCAGTGGGGGACTAGCGGGCCCTGGGGCCAACGTCCTGACTTTC.

Concerning this clone itself: Its ends do not fully match the called genes, so a read error is possible. This same CDR3 is encoded by further DNA sequences in the sample. This chain joins TRBV3-1 (or the pseudogene TRBV3-2) and TRBJ1-2; D is perhaps TRBD1 (6 bases). This CDR3 has 14 amino acids. Looked up from germline, CDR1 is LGHDT and CDR2 is YNNKEL (reference sequence). The CDR3 bases are TGTGCTAGCAGTCAAGGACAGCCTTACTATGGCTACACCTTC. Encoded protein: CASSQGQPYYGYTF.

The count of this clone is one. The rearrangement uses TRBV29-1 and TRBJ2-3; a weak D match, TRBD2 (5 bases). In germline, CDR1 is SQVTM, CDR2 ANQGSEA. The CDR3 is made up of 13 amino acids. V lost 7 bases and J 3 bases, leaving 14 bases between the germline ends. The CDR3 region has the DNA TGCAGCGCAGATCACCCGGGGACAGATACGCAGTATTTT. Translated, it gives CSADHPGTDTQYF.

J is TRBJ1-6 and V is TRBV10-3; D unresolved. V dropped 3 bases and J dropped 6 bases, with 9 bases sitting between them. Germline V gene sequence: CDR1 ENHRY, CDR2 SYGVKD. There are 14 residues in the CDR3. Written as DNA, the CDR3 is TGTGCCATCAGTGAAAACAGATCTAATTCACCCCTCCACTTT. As protein: CAISENRSNSPLHF.

This clone was counted a few times. The chain joins TRBV6-4 to TRBJ1-5; D gene ambiguous. Per germline, CDR1 MRHNA and CDR2 SNTAGT. V was trimmed by 2 bases and J by 3 bases, leaving 5 bases between them. CDR3 length: 13 amino acids. CDR3 protein: CASSDRDNQPQHF. The CDR3 coding sequence is TGTGCCAGCAGTGACCGGGACAATCAGCCCCAGCATTTT.

This chain connects TRBV5-1 to TRBJ1-3; 8 positions match TRBD1. CDR3 length: 16 residues. From germline, CDR1 is SGHRS and CDR2 YFSETQ. V gave up 1 base and J gave up 0 bases; unmatched junction bases: 3. CDR3 region: CASSLRTGSSGNTIYF. The CDR3 DNA follows: TGCGCCAGCAGCTTGAGGACAGGGAGCTCTGGAAACACCATATATTTT.

V usage is TRBV6-6 and J usage is TRBJ1-2, with 7 bases lining up with TRBD1. Germline CDR1 MNHNY, CDR2 SVGAGI (reference sequence). This CDR3 spans 18 amino acids. With 5 bases clipped from V and 4 bases from J, the junction kept 19 bases outside the gene matches. The CDR3 coding sequence is TGTGCCAGCAGTCGGGGTACCGGGACAGCACTATTACCCTATGGCTACACCTTC. This translates into CASSRGTGTALLPYGYTF.

J is TRBJ1-2 and V is TRBV19; 8 bases agree with TRBD1. This CDR3 has 17 residues. Germline CDR1 LNHDA, CDR2 SQIVND (reference sequence). V was clipped by 5 bases and J by 4 bases; unmatched bases: 15. The CDR3 DNA sequence: TGTGCCAGTAGTTCACATGGACAGGGCCAGTCAATCTATGGCTACACCTTC. Translated: CASSSHGQGQSIYGYTF.

This clone was detected only a few times. This sequence joins TRBV4-1 and TRBJ1-1; a weak D match, TRBD1 (6 bases). Per the germline V gene, CDR1 is MGHRA and CDR2 is YSYEKL. Between the trimmed V and J ends, which lost 1 base and 5 bases, there was a span of 14 bases. The CDR3 has 15 amino acids. The CDR3 nucleotides are TGCGCCAGCAGCCAAGCATTCAGGGGAAGAACTGAAGCTTTCTTT. It yields the protein CASSQAFRGRTEAFF.

The V call is TRBV14, the J call TRBJ2-5; D remains unclear. V gave up 8 bases and J gave up 0 bases, with 10 bases separating them. The CDR3 is 13 residues long. Germline CDR1 SGHDN, CDR2 FVKESK. The CDR3 nucleotides read TGTGCCAGCGGAGTGACCAACCAAGAGACCCAGTACTTC. Translating it yields CASGVTNQETQYF. Variable domain in full (rest from reference TRBV14 and TRBJ2-5): EAGVTQFPSHSVIEKGQTVTLRCDPISGHDNLYWYRRVMGKEIKFLLHFVKESKQDESGMPNNRFLAERTGGTYSTLKVQPAELEDSGVYFCASGVTNQETQYFGPGTRLLVL.

The chain uses TRBV5-1 and TRBJ1-1, with D possibly TRBD1 on 5 matching bases. Germline V gene lookup returns CDR1 SGHRS and CDR2 YFSETQ. Trimming cost V 0 bases and J 4 bases, with 10 bases left between them. This CDR3 is built from 14 residues. The DNA of the CDR3 is TGCGCCAGCAGCTTGGCTTCCGGGGGCACTGAAGCTTTCTTT. Encoded protein: CASSLASGGTEAFF. Together with reference TRBV5-1 and TRBJ1-1, the CDR3 gives the full variable domain: KAGVTQTPRYLIKTRGQQVTLSCSPISGHRSVSWYQQTPGQGLQFLFEYFSETQRNKGNFPGRFSGRQFSNSRSEMNVSTLELGDSALYLCASSLASGGTEAFFGQGTRLTVV.